This T cell receptor (beta chain) was profiled in a study of beta chain features in type 1 diabetes. Whole-study context: Sorted cells, 107,917,701 in number, were examined across all samples. Findings of the study overall: TCRB repertoires of naive, central memory and Treg cells appeared more similar among patients than among healthy donors. Type 1 diabetes patients showed a moderate but significant shortening of TCRB CDR3s in all four CD4+ subsets. The analysis here could not establish whether HLA type shapes TCRB rearrangement.

This CDR3 has 14 residues. V lost 4 bases, J lost 5 bases, and 8 bases stayed unmatched. The germline gives CDR1 MDHEN, CDR2 SYDVKM. Investigators reverse transcribed all isolated RNA, so they sequenced expressed TCRB transcripts. Repertoires were generated with immunoSEQ multiplex PCR, while TCRdb's copy carries only in-frame clones and drops some. The sample records hundreds of thousands of clones, around 15% being singletons. This clone appeared a few times. What it binds is unknown. The chain has TRBV28 and TRBJ2-7; 7 bases are a match to TRBD1. The receptor was derived from a man aged 18 to 30 with type 1 diabetes. Sequencing was performed on naive CD4+ T cells from blood. The CDR3 sequence: CASSSILRGNEQYF. CDR3 coding DNA: TGTGCCAGCAGTTCAATTCTCAGGGGGAACGAGCAGTACTTC.